The 3 T cell receptor beta chains below all came from one sample that was sequenced in a study of early T cells in non-severe SARS-CoV-2 infection. TCRdb re-derived calls from the 5' RACE reads in MiXCR, one entry per CDR3 protein. The sample records tens of thousands of distinct CDR3 sequences, roughly 5.7% being singletons. Input material: whole blood. These receptors were taken from an adult who was a healthcare worker with PCR-confirmed SARS-CoV-2 infection or an uninfected control (not recorded which).

This clonotype came up a few times. V gene TRBV12-2 combines with J gene TRBJ1-5. TRBV12-2 is shown as a pseudogene. CDR3 length equals 11 residues. CDR3 region: CASRTREDQHF. In DNA form, the CDR3 reads TGTGCAAGTCGTACCAGGGAGGACCAGCATTTT.

This clonotype was detected ten times or more. This chain connects TRBV3-1 to TRBJ1-5; D is unresolved. CDR1 and CDR2 (germline): LGHDT, YNNKEL (reference sequence). Trimming took off 6 bases at V and 1 base at J, with 10 bases between the two ends. There are 14 residues in the CDR3. CDR3 loop: CASSSMRSNQPQHF. The CDR3 DNA follows: TGTGCCAGCAGTTCAATGCGGAGCAATCAGCCCCAGCATTTT.

In this sample, this clonotype turned up many times. The chain couples TRBV5-4 to TRBJ2-2, with TRBD1 as a possible D gene (6 bases). Germline V CDR1 and CDR2: SGHNT, YYREEE (reference sequence). The CDR3 has 13 amino acids. The germline V and J ends were trimmed by 4 bases and 5 bases, with 9 bases remaining between them. In nucleotides, the CDR3 is TGTGCCAGCAGCGCACAGGGTACCGGGGAGCTGTTTTTT. Encoded protein: CASSAQGTGELFF.